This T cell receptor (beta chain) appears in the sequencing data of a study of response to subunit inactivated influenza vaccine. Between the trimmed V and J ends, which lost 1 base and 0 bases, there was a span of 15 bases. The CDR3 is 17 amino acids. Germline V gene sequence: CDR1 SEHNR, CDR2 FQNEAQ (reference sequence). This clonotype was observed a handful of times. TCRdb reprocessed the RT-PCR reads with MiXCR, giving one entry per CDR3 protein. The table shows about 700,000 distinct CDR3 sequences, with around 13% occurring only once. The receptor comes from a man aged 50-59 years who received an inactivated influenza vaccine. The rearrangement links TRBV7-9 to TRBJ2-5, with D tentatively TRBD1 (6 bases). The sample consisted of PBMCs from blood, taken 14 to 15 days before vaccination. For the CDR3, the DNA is TGTGCCAGCAGCTTAGTTGGGGGCCCCAAGTACCAAGAGACCCAGTACTTC. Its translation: CASSLVGGPKYQETQYF. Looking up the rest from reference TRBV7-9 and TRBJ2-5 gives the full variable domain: DTGVSQNPRHKITKRGQNVTFRCDPISEHNRLYWYRQTLGQGPEFLTYFQNEAQLEKSRLLSDRFSAERPKGSFSTLEIQRTEQGDSAMYLCASSLVGGPKYQETQYFGPGTRLLVL.